Shown below are 8 T cell receptor beta chains from a single sample sequenced in a study of control samples from healthy donors and cancer patients. Sequencing used immunoSEQ multiplex PCR; TCRdb keeps in-frame clones, though not all of them. This table has about 94,000 clones, 90% appearing once. The sequencing input was blood. The receptors come from a woman between 18 and 29 years old in good health.

V gene TRBV28 combines with J gene TRBJ1-6, with D possibly matching TRBD1 (5 bases). V lost 7 bases, J lost 0 bases, and 13 bases lay in between. The CDR3 extends over 16 amino acids. Germline loops: CDR1 MDHEN, CDR2 SYDVKM. For the CDR3, the DNA is TGTGCCAGCACCCTTGGGGGGGGCTCCTATAATTCACCCCTCCACTTT. Its translation is CASTLGGGSYNSPLHF.

The genes are TRBV6-6 and TRBJ2-3; either TRBD1 or TRBD2 may supply D (5 bases each). Trimming stripped 6 bases from V and 5 bases from J, with 15 bases between. The CDR3 is 14 amino acids. Germline V gene data show CDR1 as MNHNY and CDR2 as SVGAGI (reference sequence). The CDR3, as DNA: TGTGCCAGCAGACCCGGGACCAGTATAGATACGCAGTATTTT. This sequence encodes CASRPGTSIDTQYF.

V and J are TRBV19 and TRBJ1-2; D is ambiguous. The CDR3 is 13 amino acids. Trimming pared 1 base from V and 4 bases from J, leaving 7 bases between. CDR1 and CDR2 (germline): LNHDA, SQIVND (reference sequence). CDR3 DNA: TGTGCCAGTAGTATAGGGCGCATCTATGGCTACACCTTC. Its protein product is CASSIGRIYGYTF.

The CDR3 DNA reads TGTGCCAGCAGCAAAGGTGACAGGGGCAGGGCCCAGTACTTC. It encodes CASSKGDRGRAQYF. This sequence joins TRBV21-1 and TRBJ2-5; the table's D gene call, TRBD1, was not cross checked with the DNA. TRBV21-1 is classified as a pseudogene. This CDR3 spans 14 amino acids.

To note about this clone: Germline is not matched at one junction end, which may reflect a read error. This sequence joins TRBV15 and TRBJ1-3; the D gene is possibly TRBD1 (5 bases). Germline CDR1 LNHNV, CDR2 YYDKDF (reference sequence). The CDR3 totals 16 residues. The CDR3 sequence: CATTRRDSNSGNTIYF. Written as DNA, the CDR3 is TGTGCCACCACCAGAAGGGACTCCAACTCTGGAAACACCATATATTTT.

The V call is TRBV9, the J call TRBJ2-1, with TRBD2 matching 12 bases. This CDR3 spans 15 amino acids. With 0 bases clipped from V and 8 bases from J, the junction kept 3 bases outside the gene matches. Germline V gene lookup returns CDR1 SGDLS and CDR2 YYNGEE. The CDR3 coding sequence is TGTGCCAGCAGCGTAGGACTAGCGGGGGATCATGAGCAGTTCTTC. It specifies CASSVGLAGDHEQFF.

The rearrangement uses TRBV5-1 and TRBJ2-5; 7 bases align to TRBD1. The CDR3 covers 18 residues. The V and J ends lost 0 bases and 5 bases, in that order; junction bases with no gene match: 16. The germline CDR1 and CDR2 sequences are SGHRS and YFSETQ. CDR3 in DNA: TGCGCCAGCAGCTTGGCCTTAGGGGGCTTGGGTCTCGGCGAGACCCAGTACTTC. Its translation is CASSLALGGLGLGETQYF.

The chain recombines TRBV5-6 with TRBJ2-5, with a weak D call TRBD1 (6 bases). Between the trimmed V and J ends, which lost 1 base and 5 bases, there was a span of 6 bases. The CDR3 loop spans 12 amino acids. Germline V gene data show CDR1 as SGHDT and CDR2 as YYEEEE. CDR3 nucleotides: TGTGCCAGCAGCTTGCAGGGGGAGACCCAGTACTTC. It codes for CASSLQGETQYF.